This TCR beta chain stems from a study of graft-versus-host responses after intestinal transplantation. Study as a whole: Uniformly, recipients were administered anti-thymocyte globulin induction with subsequent tacrolimus and steroids for approximately three years.

Turning to this clone: What it binds is unknown.

This table comes from immunoSEQ multiplex PCR, and its TCRdb copy is limited to in-frame clones, with some not included. The table records more than 85,000 clones, roughly 85% of them present only once. This CDR3 is built from 15 residues. Germline assignment: CDR1 KGHSH and CDR2 LQKENI. Trimming pared 4 bases from V and 1 base from J, leaving 10 bases between. The rearrangement uses TRBV18 and TRBJ2-2, with D possibly matching TRBD2 (6 bases). The receptor was derived from a human donor who received an intestinal transplant. The starting material was unstimulated CD4+ T cells sorted from spleen or lymph node cells, obtained before intestinal transplant. The CDR3: CASSQLSGNTGELFF. In DNA form, the CDR3 reads TGTGCCAGCTCACAGCTTAGCGGGAACACCGGGGAGCTGTTTTTT. The full variable domain, its missing parts supplied by reference TRBV18 and TRBJ2-2, is NAGVMQNPRHLVRRRGQEARLRCSPMKGHSHVYWYRQLPEEGLKFMVYLQKENIIDESGMPKERFSAEFPKEGPSILRIQQVVRGDSAAYFCASSQLSGNTGELFFGEGSRLTVL.